This TCR beta chain was sequenced during a study of blood T cell repertoires in COVID-19 (TCRdb year 2020). A note on the overall study: The collaborator samples originated in the United States, Italy and Spain and spanned the acute and convalescent phases of COVID-19. The repertoires were released in a freely available public database intended as a resource for research on the immune response to SARS-CoV-2. The samples were drawn from two sources: the first 160 participants of the ongoing ImmuneRACE study, and approximately 1,300 subjects contributed by 6 global collaborators. Where available, HLA class I and class II types were taken from metadata supplied by the sample provider and were not determined by assay-based typing. The prospective study material was composed of cDNA or gDNA derived from T cells, B-cell-depleted T cells, or PBMCs. A de-identified subject ID, COVID-19 status, age in years and sex were almost always included in the sample metadata. Subjects who had been exposed to COVID-19, were actively infected with it, or had recovered from it provided the deeply sampled blood TCRbeta repertoires that made up the dataset. Paper-wide results and their limitations: The amount of clinical and demographic metadata varied by source and participant and was provided uncurated.

This clone was seen a single time. Its antigen is currently not known. Base qualities were left out, and no much larger clone turns up one base away. The immunoSEQ Assay, a bias-controlled multiplex PCR, was used to amplify TCRbeta CDR3 regions from genomic DNA. Turning to the authors' computational methods: The number of nucleated cells in each sample was estimated by amplification of reference gene primers within the assay. To quantify the absolute abundance of each unique TCRbeta CDR3 rearrangement, sequence reads were collapsed and filtered. For each sample, productive Simpson clonality was calculated as the square root of Simpson's diversity index over productive rearrangements. Not all clones reach the TCRdb copy of this immuneACCESS table, which keeps in-frame sequences only. Checked studies attribute under half of the gap to unresolved V genes and leave the rest unexplained. The DNA gave D and trimming, while V, J and clone size come from that table. For this sample there are around 230,000 clones; around 87% appear just once. Jointly, the top ten make up roughly 7.8% of the sample.

Another Seattle source contributed samples from volunteer blood donors who had recovered from COVID-19. Whole blood was collected in K2EDTA tubes by collaborating institutions according to the institutions' own protocols. For TCRbeta analysis, collaborator samples were shipped as frozen whole blood, as isolated PBMCs, or as DNA extracted from either sample type. CDR1 and CDR2, per the germline V gene, are SGDLS and YYNGEE. A distance of 14 bases separates the germline ends of V and J, which lose 1 base and 5 bases respectively. The CDR3 covers 15 residues, taking in both the cysteine and the phenylalanine. The read is trimmed to its CDR3 DNA, 45 bases read in frame from base 1.

The sequence joins TRBV9 to TRBJ2-3, with TRBD2 tentatively as D gene (6 bases match). Material for sequencing was peripheral blood. This sequence was found in a man aged 55-75 years who had recovered from COVID-19. For the CDR3, the sequence is CASSVFAREVDTQYF. The DNA is as follows: TGTGCCAGCAGCGTATTCGCCAGGGAGGTAGATACGCAGTATTTT.